This TCR beta chain was identified in a study of early T cells in non-severe SARS-CoV-2 infection. Whole-study findings and limits: VDJdb matches were skewed toward anti-spike CD8 T cell responses.

Trimming took off 9 bases at V and 8 bases at J, with 17 bases between the two ends. This CDR3 spans 14 amino acids. Germline loops: CDR1 SNHLY, CDR2 FYNNEI. TCRdb re-called the 5' RACE reads through MiXCR, storing one row per CDR3 protein. The sample records about 54,000 distinct CDR3 sequences, more than 6.5% being singletons. In the case of this clonotype: What it binds is unknown.

This sequence joins TRBV2 and TRBJ1-6, with D unclear. The material was whole blood, obtained at baseline. The receptor was isolated from an adult who was a healthcare worker with PCR-confirmed SARS-CoV-2 infection or an uninfected control (not recorded which). The CDR3 protein is CASTATESHSPLHF. The DNA for the CDR3 is TGTGCCAGTACGGCCACGGAGAGTCATTCACCCCTCCACTTT.